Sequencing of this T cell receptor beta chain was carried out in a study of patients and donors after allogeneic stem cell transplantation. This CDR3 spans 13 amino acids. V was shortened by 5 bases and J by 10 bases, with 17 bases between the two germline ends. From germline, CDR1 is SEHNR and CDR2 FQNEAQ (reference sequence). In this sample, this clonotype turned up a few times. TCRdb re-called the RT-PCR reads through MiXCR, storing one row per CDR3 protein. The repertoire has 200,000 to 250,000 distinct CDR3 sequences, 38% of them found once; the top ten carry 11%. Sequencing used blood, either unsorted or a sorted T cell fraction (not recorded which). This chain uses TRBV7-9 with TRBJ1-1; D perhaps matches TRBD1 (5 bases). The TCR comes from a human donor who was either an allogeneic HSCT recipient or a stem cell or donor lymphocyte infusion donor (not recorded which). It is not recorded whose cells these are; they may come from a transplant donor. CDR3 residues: CASSEGTLLVAFF. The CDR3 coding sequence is TGTGCCAGCAGCGAGGGGACCCTTCTGGTAGCTTTCTTT.